These 6 T cell receptor beta chains came from one sample sequenced in a study of cytotoxic CD8 clonotypes in ibrutinib-treated CLL. Clones were sequenced by immunoSEQ multiplex PCR, and TCRdb holds only the in-frame ones, with some missing. This table holds 150,000 or so clones, under 90% found once. The sample in question was PBMCs, obtained after 24 months of ibrutinib treatment. The receptors come from a human donor with chronic lymphocytic leukemia.

This chain joins TRBV7-9 and TRBJ2-1; weak D call: TRBD1 (5 bases). The CDR3 has 14 residues. Germline V gene lookup returns CDR1 SEHNR and CDR2 FQNEAQ (reference sequence). Trimming removed 5 bases at V and 12 bases at J, with 20 bases between. The CDR3, as DNA: TGTGCCAGCAGCCACGGACACTCAAGGCAGGGGCAGTTCTTC. It codes for CASSHGHSRQGQFF. The variable domain in full, with the rest retrieved from reference TRBV7-9 and TRBJ2-1, is DTGVSQNPRHKITKRGQNVTFRCDPISEHNRLYWYRQTLGQGPEFLTYFQNEAQLEKSRLLSDRFSAERPKGSFSTLEIQRTEQGDSAMYLCASSHGHSRQGQFFGPGTRLTVL.

The chain carries TRBV4-2 and TRBJ2-3; D gene ambiguous. Germline-derived CDR1 and CDR2 are LGHNA and YNFKEQ. CDR3 size: 15 residues. Trimming pared 0 bases from V and 3 bases from J, leaving 10 bases between. The CDR3, as DNA: TGTGCCAGCAGCCAAGATCGGATGGGAACAGATACGCAGTATTTT. This codes for CASSQDRMGTDTQYF.

V usage is TRBV7-2 and J usage is TRBJ1-2, with 7 positions matching TRBD1. This CDR3 region has 15 residues. The germline CDR1 and CDR2 sequences are SGHTA and FQGNSA. Losses at the gene ends were 5 bases for V and 8 bases for J; bases not matched to a gene: 14. CDR3 amino acids: CASSPDRALTRGYTF. The CDR3 coding sequence is TGTGCCAGCAGCCCCGACAGGGCCCTAACACGGGGCTACACCTTC.

The chain links TRBV4-3 to TRBJ1-1; 7 bases are shared with TRBD1. V lost 1 base, J lost 1 base, and 0 bases stayed unmatched. This CDR3 contains 14 residues. The germline V gene has CDR1 LGHNA and CDR2 YSLEER. The DNA of the CDR3 is TGCGCCAGCAGCCAAGGACAGGGGAACACTGAAGCTTTCTTT. Protein product: CASSQGQGNTEAFF.

V and J are TRBV18 and TRBJ1-3; tentative D call: TRBD1 (6 bases). The CDR3 runs 17 residues. V was trimmed by 6 bases and J by 2 bases, leaving 20 bases between them. Per the germline V gene, CDR1 is KGHSH and CDR2 is LQKENI. CDR3 sequence (DNA): TGTGCCAGCTCGCTATCCCGGACAGAAATCCCTGGAAACACCATATATTTT. Residues: CASSLSRTEIPGNTIYF.

CDR3 DNA: TGTGCCAGCAGCCAAGGCGTCAGTCTCCCCTACGAGCAGTACTTC. Amino acid sequence: CASSQGVSLPYEQYF. The chain carries TRBV4-2 and TRBJ2-7; D is unresolved. The CDR3 extends over 15 amino acids. Germline CDR1 and CDR2: LGHNA and YNFKEQ. V lost 1 base and J lost 2, with 12 bases in between.